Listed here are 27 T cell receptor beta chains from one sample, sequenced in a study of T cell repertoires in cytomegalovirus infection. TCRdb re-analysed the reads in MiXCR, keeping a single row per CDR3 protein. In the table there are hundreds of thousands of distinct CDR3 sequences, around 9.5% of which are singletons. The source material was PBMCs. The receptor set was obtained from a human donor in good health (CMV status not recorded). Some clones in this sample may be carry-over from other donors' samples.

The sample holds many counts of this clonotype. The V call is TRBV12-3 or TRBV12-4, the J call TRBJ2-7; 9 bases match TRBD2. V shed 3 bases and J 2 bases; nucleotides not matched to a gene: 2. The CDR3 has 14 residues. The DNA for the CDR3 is TGTGCCAGCAGTTTGGCTAGCGGGGCCTACGAGCAGTACTTC. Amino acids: CASSLASGAYEQYF.

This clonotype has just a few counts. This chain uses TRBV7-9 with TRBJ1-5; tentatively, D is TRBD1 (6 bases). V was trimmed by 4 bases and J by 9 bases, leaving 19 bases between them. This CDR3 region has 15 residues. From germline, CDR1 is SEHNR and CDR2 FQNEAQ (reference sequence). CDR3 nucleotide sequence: TGTGCCAGCAGCTCGAAGGGGGACGGCTTTGGGCCCCAGCATTTT. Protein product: CASSSKGDGFGPQHF.

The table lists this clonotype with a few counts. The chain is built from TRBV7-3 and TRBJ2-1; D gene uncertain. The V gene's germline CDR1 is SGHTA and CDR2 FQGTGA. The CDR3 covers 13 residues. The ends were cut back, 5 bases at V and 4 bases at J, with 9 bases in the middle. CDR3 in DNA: TGTGCCAGCAGCCCTGCCGGGTACAATGAGCAGTTCTTC. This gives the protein CASSPAGYNEQFF.

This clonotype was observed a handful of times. CDR3 nucleotide sequence: TGTGCCAACATTCAGGGGACCGCTAAGTACGAGCAGTACTTC. It codes for CANIQGTAKYEQYF. The chain is built from TRBV28 and TRBJ2-7; D is possibly TRBD1 (6 bases). The CDR3 spans 14 residues. Between the trimmed V and J ends, which lost 10 bases and 4 bases, there was a span of 20 bases. In germline, CDR1 is MDHEN, CDR2 SYDVKM.

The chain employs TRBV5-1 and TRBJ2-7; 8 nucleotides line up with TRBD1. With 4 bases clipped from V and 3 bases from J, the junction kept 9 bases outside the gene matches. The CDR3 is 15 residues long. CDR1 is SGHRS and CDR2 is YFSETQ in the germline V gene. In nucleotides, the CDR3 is TGCGCCAGCAGCGAGCAACCGGGACAGGTCTACGAGCAGTACTTC. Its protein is CASSEQPGQVYEQYF.

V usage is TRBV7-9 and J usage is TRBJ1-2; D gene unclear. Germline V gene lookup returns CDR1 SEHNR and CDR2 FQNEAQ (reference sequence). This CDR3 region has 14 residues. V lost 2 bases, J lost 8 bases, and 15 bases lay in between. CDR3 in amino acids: CASSLSGPEGGYTF. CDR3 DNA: TGTGCCAGCAGCTTAAGCGGACCCGAAGGGGGCTACACCTTC.

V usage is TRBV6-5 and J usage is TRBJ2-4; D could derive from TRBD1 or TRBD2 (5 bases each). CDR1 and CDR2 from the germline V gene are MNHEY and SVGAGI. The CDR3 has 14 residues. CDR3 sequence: CGGPGGSGKNIQYF. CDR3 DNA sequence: TGTGGAGGACCTGGGGGTTCAGGCAAAAACATTCAGTACTTC.

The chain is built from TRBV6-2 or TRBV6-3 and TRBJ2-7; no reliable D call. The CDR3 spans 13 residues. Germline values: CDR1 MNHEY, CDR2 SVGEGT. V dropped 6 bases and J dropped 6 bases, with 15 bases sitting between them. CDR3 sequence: CASSRDGIGEQYF. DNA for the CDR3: TGTGCCAGCAGCCGCGACGGAATCGGCGAGCAGTACTTC.

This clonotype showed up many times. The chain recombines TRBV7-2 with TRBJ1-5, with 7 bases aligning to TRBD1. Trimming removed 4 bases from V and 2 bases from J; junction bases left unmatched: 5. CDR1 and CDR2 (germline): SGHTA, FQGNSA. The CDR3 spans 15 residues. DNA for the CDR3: TGTGCCAGCAGCTACCAGGGGGACGGCAATCAGCCCCAGCATTTT. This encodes CASSYQGDGNQPQHF.

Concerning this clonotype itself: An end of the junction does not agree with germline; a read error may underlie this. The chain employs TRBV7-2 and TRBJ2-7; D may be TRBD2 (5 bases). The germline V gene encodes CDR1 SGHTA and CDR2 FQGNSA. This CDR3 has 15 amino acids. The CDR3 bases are TGTGCCAGCAGCTTGAGGGCGCGGGCGGCTGGCGAGCAATACTTC. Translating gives CASSLRARAAGEQYF.

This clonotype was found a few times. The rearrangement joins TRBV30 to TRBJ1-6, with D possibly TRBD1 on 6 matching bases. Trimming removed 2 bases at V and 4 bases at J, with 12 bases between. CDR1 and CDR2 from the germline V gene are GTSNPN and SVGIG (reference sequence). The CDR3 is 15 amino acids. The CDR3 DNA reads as TGTGCCTGGAGTCAAGGGGACATTTATAATTCACCCCTCCACTTT. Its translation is CAWSQGDIYNSPLHF.

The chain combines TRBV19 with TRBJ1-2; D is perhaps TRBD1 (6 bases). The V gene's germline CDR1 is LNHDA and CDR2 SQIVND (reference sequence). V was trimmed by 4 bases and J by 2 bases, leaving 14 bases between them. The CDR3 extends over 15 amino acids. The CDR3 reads CASSSPGTRNYGYTF. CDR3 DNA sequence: TGTGCCAGTAGTAGTCCCGGGACACGGAACTATGGCTACACCTTC.

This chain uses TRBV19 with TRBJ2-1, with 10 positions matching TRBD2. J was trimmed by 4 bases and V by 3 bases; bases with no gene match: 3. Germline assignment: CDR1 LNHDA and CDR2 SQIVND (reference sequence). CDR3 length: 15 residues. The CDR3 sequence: CASSMASGGYNEQFF. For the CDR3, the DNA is TGTGCCAGTAGTATGGCTAGCGGGGGTTACAATGAGCAGTTCTTC.

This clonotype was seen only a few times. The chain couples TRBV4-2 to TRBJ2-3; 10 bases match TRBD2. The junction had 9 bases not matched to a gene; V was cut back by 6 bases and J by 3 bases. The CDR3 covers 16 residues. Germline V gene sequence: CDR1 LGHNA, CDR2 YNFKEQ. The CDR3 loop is CASRRETSGWTDTQYF. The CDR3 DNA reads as TGTGCCAGCAGACGGGAGACTAGCGGGTGGACAGATACGCAGTATTTT.

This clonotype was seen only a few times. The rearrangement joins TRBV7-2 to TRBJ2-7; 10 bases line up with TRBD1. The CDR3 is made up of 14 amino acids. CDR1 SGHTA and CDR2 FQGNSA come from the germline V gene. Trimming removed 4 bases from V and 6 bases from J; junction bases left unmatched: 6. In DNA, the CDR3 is TGTGCCAGCAGCTATGCGGGGACAGGGGTCGAGCAGTACTTC. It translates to CASSYAGTGVEQYF.

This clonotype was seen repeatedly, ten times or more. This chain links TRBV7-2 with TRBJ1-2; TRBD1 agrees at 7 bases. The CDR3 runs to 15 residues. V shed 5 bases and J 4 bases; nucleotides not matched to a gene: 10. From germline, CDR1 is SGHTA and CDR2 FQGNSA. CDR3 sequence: CASSPEGQVGYGYTF. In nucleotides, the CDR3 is TGTGCCAGCAGCCCCGAAGGACAGGTGGGCTATGGCTACACCTTC. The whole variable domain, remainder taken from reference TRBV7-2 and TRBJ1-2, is GAGVSQSPSNKVTEKGKDVELRCDPISGHTALYWYRQSLGQGLEFLIYFQGNSAPDKSGLPSDRFSAERTGGSVSTLTIQRTQQEDSAVYLCASSPEGQVGYGYTFGSGTRLTVV.

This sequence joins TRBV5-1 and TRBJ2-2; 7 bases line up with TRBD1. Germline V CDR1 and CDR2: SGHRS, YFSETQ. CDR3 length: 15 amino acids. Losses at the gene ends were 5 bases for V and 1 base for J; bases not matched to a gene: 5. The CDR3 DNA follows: TGCGCCAGCAGGACCGGACAGGTGAACACCGGGGAGCTGTTTTTT. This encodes CASRTGQVNTGELFF.

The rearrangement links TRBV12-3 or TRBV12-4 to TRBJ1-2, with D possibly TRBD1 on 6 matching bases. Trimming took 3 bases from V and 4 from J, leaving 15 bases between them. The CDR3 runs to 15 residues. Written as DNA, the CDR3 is TGTGCCAGCAGTTTGATGATGATGGGGGCCTATGGCTACACCTTC. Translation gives CASSLMMMGAYGYTF.

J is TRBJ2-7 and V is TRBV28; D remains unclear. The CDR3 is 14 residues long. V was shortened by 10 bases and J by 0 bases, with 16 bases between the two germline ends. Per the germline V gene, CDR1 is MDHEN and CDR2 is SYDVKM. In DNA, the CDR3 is TGTGCCACCAAGGCGGTGCCCGACTCCTACGAGCAGTACTTC. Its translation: CATKAVPDSYEQYF.

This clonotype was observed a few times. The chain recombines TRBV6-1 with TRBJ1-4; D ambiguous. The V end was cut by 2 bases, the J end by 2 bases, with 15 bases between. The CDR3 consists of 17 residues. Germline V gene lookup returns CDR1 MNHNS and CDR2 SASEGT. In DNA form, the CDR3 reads TGTGCCAGCAGTGAAAATGCGAATCCGAGCACTAATGAAAAACTGTTTTTT. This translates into CASSENANPSTNEKLFF.

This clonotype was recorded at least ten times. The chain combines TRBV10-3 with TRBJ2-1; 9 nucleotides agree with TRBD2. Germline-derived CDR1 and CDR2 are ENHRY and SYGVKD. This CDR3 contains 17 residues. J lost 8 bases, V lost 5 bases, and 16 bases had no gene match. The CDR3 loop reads CAISPPPGGRAVDEQFF. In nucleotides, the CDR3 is TGTGCCATCAGTCCCCCCCCTGGCGGGAGGGCTGTGGATGAGCAGTTCTTC.

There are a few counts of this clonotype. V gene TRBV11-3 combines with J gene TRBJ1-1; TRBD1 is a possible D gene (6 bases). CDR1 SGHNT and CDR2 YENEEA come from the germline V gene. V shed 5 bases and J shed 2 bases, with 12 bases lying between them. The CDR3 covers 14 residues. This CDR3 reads CASSEGGINTEAFF. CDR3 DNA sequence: TGTGCCAGCAGCGAAGGGGGGATCAACACTGAAGCTTTCTTT.

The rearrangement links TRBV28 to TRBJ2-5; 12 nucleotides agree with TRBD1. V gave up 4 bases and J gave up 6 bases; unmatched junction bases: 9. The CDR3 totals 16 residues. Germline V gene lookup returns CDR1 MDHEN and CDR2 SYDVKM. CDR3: CASSSSGTGGLKTQYF. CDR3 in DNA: TGTGCCAGCAGTTCCTCCGGGACAGGGGGCTTGAAGACCCAGTACTTC.

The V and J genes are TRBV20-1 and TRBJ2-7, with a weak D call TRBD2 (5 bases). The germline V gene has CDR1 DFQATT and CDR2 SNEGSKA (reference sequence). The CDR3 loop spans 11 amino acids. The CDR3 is CSTGMVYEQYF. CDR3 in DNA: TGCTCCACCGGGATGGTCTACGAGCAGTACTTC.

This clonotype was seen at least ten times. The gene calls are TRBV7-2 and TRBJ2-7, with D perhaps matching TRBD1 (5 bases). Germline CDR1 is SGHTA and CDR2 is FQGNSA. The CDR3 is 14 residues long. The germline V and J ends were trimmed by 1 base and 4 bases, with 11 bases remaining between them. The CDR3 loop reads CASSLGAGKYEQYF. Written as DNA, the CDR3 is TGTGCCAGCAGCTTAGGCGCAGGGAAGTACGAGCAGTACTTC.

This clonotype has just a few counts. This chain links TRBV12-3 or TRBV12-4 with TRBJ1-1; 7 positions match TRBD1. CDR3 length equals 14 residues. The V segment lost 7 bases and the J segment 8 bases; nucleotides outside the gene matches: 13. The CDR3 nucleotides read TGTGCCAGCAAACGACAGGGATCAGGGGGGGAAGCTTTCTTT. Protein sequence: CASKRQGSGGEAFF.

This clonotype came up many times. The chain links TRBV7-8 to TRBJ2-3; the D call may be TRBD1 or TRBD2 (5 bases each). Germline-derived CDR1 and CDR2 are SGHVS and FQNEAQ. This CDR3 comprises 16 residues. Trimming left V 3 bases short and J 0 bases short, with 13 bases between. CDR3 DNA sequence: TGTGCCAGCAGCTTTACTGGGACCATGAGCACAGATACGCAGTATTTT. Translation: CASSFTGTMSTDTQYF.